This entry lists 19 T cell receptor beta chains sequenced from one sample in a study of metastatic and nonmetastatic thyroid tumors. TCRdb re-clonotyped the PCR reads through MiXCR. The sample holds approximately 15,000 clones, roughly 20% seen once. Thyroid surgery was preceded by no treatment in any patient. Material for sequencing was adjacent normal tissue. The receptors originated from a female donor with papillary thyroid cancer or a benign thyroid nodule (not recorded which). Some clones in this sample may be carry-over from other donors' samples.

This clone was seen more than once but under ten times. This chain links TRBV6-1 with TRBJ1-2, with TRBD1 matching 10 bases. The CDR3 contains 17 residues. V trimming: 8 bases; J trimming: 1 base; junction bases outside the gene matches: 13. Per the germline V gene, CDR1 is MNHNS and CDR2 is SASEGT. The CDR3 region is CASGAWTGGLLNYGYTF. The CDR3 DNA reads as TGTGCCAGCGGCGCCTGGACAGGGGGTTTGCTTAACTATGGCTACACCTTC.

In this sample, this clone is medium-sized (0.01 to 0.1%). This sequence joins TRBV2 and TRBJ1-2; D is ambiguous. The CDR3 spans 14 residues. Trimming removed 7 bases from V and 0 bases from J, with 12 bases in between. Germline lookup yields CDR1 SNHLY and CDR2 FYNNEI. CDR3 amino acids: CASTLQLANYGYTF. CDR3 in DNA: TGTGCCAGCACCCTCCAGTTAGCTAACTATGGCTACACCTTC.

There are a few counts of this clone. The V gene is TRBV6-2 or TRBV6-3, the J gene TRBJ1-2; D is possibly TRBD1 (6 bases). The V gene's germline CDR1 is MNHEY and CDR2 SVGEGT. The germline V and J ends were trimmed by 5 bases and 4 bases, with 11 bases remaining between them. This CDR3 contains 13 residues. CDR3 residues: CASSRGSGYGYTF. DNA of the CDR3: TGTGCCAGCAGTAGGGGGAGTGGCTATGGCTACACCTTC.

This clone showed up just once. V gene TRBV20-1 combines with J gene TRBJ2-7; tentatively, D is TRBD2 (5 bases). V lost 0 bases, J lost 9 bases, and 21 bases lay in between. From germline, CDR1 is DFQATT and CDR2 SNEGSKA (reference sequence). This CDR3 is 15 amino acids long. Written as DNA, the CDR3 is TGCAGTGCTAGAGATCGGGGTCTGCAGGCCTCGGGGCAGTACTTC. This encodes CSARDRGLQASGQYF.

This clone is judged medium-sized. The chain joins TRBV24-1 to TRBJ2-1; D is perhaps TRBD1 (5 bases). The CDR3 length is 16 residues. V was shortened by 7 bases and J by 0 bases, with 15 bases between the two germline ends. CDR1 and CDR2 (germline): KGHDR, SFDVKD. The CDR3 reads CATSGFRAGSYNEQFF. CDR3 bases: TGTGCCACCAGCGGGTTCAGGGCCGGCTCCTACAATGAGCAGTTCTTC.

Judged by abundance, this clone is medium-sized. This chain joins TRBV6-5 and TRBJ1-4, with unresolved D. This CDR3 is built from 14 residues. Germline loops: CDR1 MNHEY, CDR2 SVGAGI. The V gene lost 2 bases and the J gene lost 6 bases, with 10 bases spanning the gap. This CDR3 is CASSYAGGDEKLFF. As DNA, the CDR3 is TGTGCCAGCAGTTACGCGGGAGGCGATGAAAAACTGTTTTTT.

Many counts were recorded for this clone. The chain couples TRBV19 to TRBJ1-5, with 10 bases identical to TRBD1. Looked up from germline, CDR1 is LNHDA and CDR2 is SQIVND (reference sequence). Trimming took 6 bases from V and 2 from J; bases not matched to a gene: 1. CDR3 length: 14 amino acids. The CDR3 loop is CASSGTGGNQPQHF. The CDR3 DNA sequence: TGTGCCAGTAGCGGGACAGGGGGCAATCAGCCCCAGCATTTT.

This clone occurred many times. The chain combines TRBV20-1 with TRBJ1-4; TRBD1 might be the D (6 bases). The CDR3 is 13 residues long. CDR1 DFQATT and CDR2 SNEGSKA come from the germline V gene (reference sequence). V gave up 3 bases and J gave up 8 bases, with 13 bases separating them. The CDR3 DNA is TGCAGTGCTAGGGGGGGGCATTACGAAAAACTGTTTTTT. This sequence encodes CSARGGHYEKLFF.

The rearrangement links TRBV20-1 to TRBJ1-1; D ambiguous. Germline lookup yields CDR1 DFQATT and CDR2 SNEGSKA (reference sequence). V was cut by 3 bases and J by 6 bases, with 14 bases left in between. This CDR3 has 13 amino acids. In nucleotides, the CDR3 is TGCAGTGCTAGTCCGGGATTGATCGCTGAAGCTTTCTTT. It codes for CSASPGLIAEAFF.

A remark on this clone: This may stem from a read error, because a much larger clone lies one nucleotide away. At the DNA level, this CDR3 is encoded by other sequences in the same sample as well. The chain carries TRBV5-4 and TRBJ1-1, with 7 bases identical to TRBD1. This CDR3 spans 17 amino acids. CDR1 SGHNT and CDR2 YYREEE come from the germline V gene (reference sequence). With 2 bases clipped from V and 2 bases from J, the junction kept 12 bases outside the gene matches. CDR3 amino acids: CASSLSRGTRVNTEAFF. The CDR3 DNA follows: TGTGCCAGCAGCTTATCCAGGGGGACGAGGGTAAACACTGAAGCTTTCTTT. Full variable domain (rest looked up from reference TRBV5-4 and TRBJ1-1): ETGVTQSPTHLIKTRGQQVTLRCSSQSGHNTVSWYQQALGQGPQFIFQYYREEENGRGNFPPRFSGLQFPNYSSELNVNALELDDSALYLCASSLSRGTRVNTEAFFGQGTRLTVV.

This clone was counted at least ten times. This may stem from a read error, because a much larger clone lies one nucleotide away. The chain joins TRBV9 to TRBJ1-1, with a tentative D call TRBD1 (6 bases). The CDR3 is 13 residues long. Germline CDR1 is SGDLS and CDR2 is YYNGEE. The CDR3 loop reads CAGSKGGYTEAFF. The CDR3 nucleotides read TGTGCCGGCAGTAAAGGGGGGTACACTGAAGCTTTCTTT.

This clone ranks as medium-sized. This chain joins TRBV2 and TRBJ1-1; a weak D match, TRBD1 (5 bases). The V gene lost 7 bases and the J gene lost 0 bases, with 12 bases spanning the gap. The CDR3 is 14 residues long. Germline CDR1 and CDR2: SNHLY and FYNNEI. DNA for the CDR3: TGTGCCAGCACCGAGAGGGACTTGAACACTGAAGCTTTCTTT. This gives the protein CASTERDLNTEAFF. Full variable domain (remainder filled in from reference TRBV2 and TRBJ1-1): EPEVTQTPSHQVTQMGQEVILRCVPISNHLYFYWYRQILGQKVEFLVSFYNNEISEKSEIFDDQFSVERPDGSNFTLKIRSTKLEDSAMYFCASTERDLNTEAFFGQGTRLTVV.

The CDR3 reads CSAGLTSSVYEQYF. Here the CDR3 DNA reads TGCAGTGCTGGACTGACTAGCTCCGTGTACGAGCAGTACTTC. This chain uses TRBV20-1 with TRBJ2-7, with 7 positions matching TRBD2. CDR3 length: 14 amino acids. J was trimmed by 4 bases and V by 5 bases; bases with no gene match: 11. Germline values: CDR1 DFQATT, CDR2 SNEGSKA (reference sequence).

The sample holds many counts of this clone. The CDR3 reads CAIRERVNQPQHF. For the CDR3, the DNA is TGTGCCATCAGGGAACGTGTCAATCAGCCCCAGCATTTT. This chain joins TRBV10-3 and TRBJ1-5; D call uncertain. Trimming removed 6 bases from V and 3 bases from J, with 9 bases in between. Germline V gene lookup returns CDR1 ENHRY and CDR2 SYGVKD. The CDR3 consists of 13 residues.

This clone was found many times. Additional DNA sequences in this sample encode the identical CDR3. The CDR3 DNA reads TGTGCCACCAGCAGAAGGGGGGGGACTGAAGCTTTCTTT. This gives the protein CATSRRGGTEAFF. The V and J genes are TRBV15 and TRBJ1-1; tentatively, D is TRBD1 (6 bases). Trimming removed 2 bases from V and 5 bases from J, with 9 bases in between. In germline, CDR1 is LNHNV, CDR2 YYDKDF (reference sequence). The length of the CDR3 is 13 residues.

This clone turned up a few times. The chain couples TRBV29-1 to TRBJ1-1; maybe TRBD1 (5 bases). The CDR3 is 12 amino acids. With 7 bases removed from V and 0 bases from J, the gap between germline ends came to 9 bases. CDR1 is SQVTM and CDR2 is ANQGSEA in the germline V gene. CDR3 DNA: TGCAGCGCCGGGGGAGTGAACACTGAAGCTTTCTTT. Translated: CSAGGVNTEAFF.

This clone was observed many times. The V and J genes are TRBV2 and TRBJ1-4, with 8 nucleotides matching TRBD1. Germline assignment: CDR1 SNHLY and CDR2 FYNNEI. There are 16 residues in the CDR3. J gave up 6 bases and V 3 bases, and 9 bases lay outside the gene matches. The CDR3 reads CASSDSDRVWHEKLFF. The CDR3 DNA sequence: TGTGCCAGCAGTGATTCGGACAGGGTTTGGCATGAAAAACTGTTTTTT.

This clone showed up just once. The junction differs from germline at one of its ends, possibly a read error. V is TRBV5-4 and J is TRBJ2-2; TRBD1 is a possible D gene (6 bases). CDR1 SGHNT and CDR2 YYREEE come from the germline V gene (reference sequence). This CDR3 has 20 amino acids. The CDR3 sequence: CASSLKYGIDGTCRAGELFF. In DNA, the CDR3 is TGTGCCAGCAGCTTGAAGTATGGGATAGACGGGACATGTCGAGCCGGGGAGCTTTTTTTT.

With regard to this clone: The CDR3 does not end in the conserved phenylalanine or tryptophan, so this is likely a read error. CDR3 coding DNA: TGTGCCAGCAGTCCGGGGACAGGCGGCATCACAGATACTCAGTATCTT. Translation gives CASSPGTGGITDTQYL. The rearrangement joins TRBV12-3 or TRBV12-4 to TRBJ2-3; 8 nucleotides agree with TRBD1. The CDR3 length is 16 residues.